Below, 8 T cell receptor beta chains from the same sample are listed, as sequenced in a study of shared clonotypes between healthy human individuals. The protocol was immunoSEQ multiplex PCR, while the TCRdb copy is restricted to in-frame clones and leaves out a portion. The repertoire consists of approximately 2.5 million clones, with 90% to 95% occurring once and the leading ten covering around 0.37%. Sequencing used naive CD4+ T cells from PBMCs. Subset described: CD45RA+ positively selected. These receptors all stem from a man in his late teens or twenties in good health. Some clones in this sample may be carry-over from other donors' samples.

The V gene is TRBV6-5, the J gene TRBJ1-5; D may be TRBD1 (6 bases). V dropped 2 bases and J dropped 8 bases, with 10 bases sitting between them. Germline values: CDR1 MNHEY, CDR2 SVGAGI. The CDR3 is 13 residues long. The CDR3 spells CASSYGRGEPQHF. CDR3 bases: TGTGCCAGCAGTTACGGGAGGGGGGAGCCCCAGCATTTT.

The chain has TRBV2 and TRBJ2-5; D is unclear. The CDR3 is made up of 12 amino acids. V was clipped by 6 bases and J by 1 base, with 6 bases between them. Germline V CDR1 and CDR2: SNHLY, FYNNEI. DNA for the CDR3: TGTGCCAGCAGCCAGGTCCAAGAGACCCAGTACTTC. Translated: CASSQVQETQYF.

J is TRBJ2-1 and V is TRBV10-3; 12 bases line up with TRBD2. The CDR3 contains 21 residues. Germline CDR1 and CDR2: ENHRY and SYGVKD. V lost 0 bases to trimming and J lost 4 bases; unmatched junction nucleotides: 16. The CDR3 reads CAISESTRTSGISGGYNEQFF. The CDR3 bases are TGTGCCATCAGTGAGTCGACGCGGACTAGCGGGATATCGGGTGGGTACAATGAGCAGTTCTTC.

V usage is TRBV2 and J usage is TRBJ2-1, with 9 nucleotides matching TRBD2. Germline-derived CDR1 and CDR2 are SNHLY and FYNNEI. The ends lost 0 bases at V and 6 bases at J; junction bases unmatched: 3. This CDR3 is built from 15 residues. The CDR3 DNA sequence: TGTGCCAGCAGTGAAGCGCTGGGACTAGCCAATGAGCAGTTCTTC. This encodes CASSEALGLANEQFF.

The rearrangement uses TRBV7-9 and TRBJ2-3; 7 bases line up with TRBD1. There are 15 residues in the CDR3. V shed 5 bases, J shed 1 base, and the junction held 6 bases outside the gene matches. The germline V gene encodes CDR1 SEHNR and CDR2 FQNEAQ (reference sequence). CDR3 DNA sequence: TGTGCCAGCAGCAAGGGACAGCCAGGCACAGATACGCAGTATTTT. It codes for CASSKGQPGTDTQYF.

This chain links TRBV12-5 with TRBJ2-5; 7 positions agree with TRBD2. The CDR3 runs to 13 residues. Trimming removed 8 bases from V and 5 bases from J; junction bases left unmatched: 8. Germline loops: CDR1 LGHNT, CDR2 FRNRAP. For the CDR3, the DNA is TGTGCTAGTAAAGGTCCGGGGGGTGAGACCCAGTACTTC. Its translation: CASKGPGGETQYF.

The chain combines TRBV30 with TRBJ1-3; D unclear. CDR3 size: 13 residues. Trimming took off 2 bases at V and 3 bases at J, with 8 bases between the two ends. Germline CDR1 GTSNPN, CDR2 SVGIG (reference sequence). The CDR3 here is CAWSQEVGNTIYF. The CDR3 DNA sequence: TGTGCCTGGAGTCAGGAGGTTGGAAACACCATATATTTT.

This rearrangement joins TRBV7-3 to TRBJ2-2, with D possibly being TRBD2 (6 bases). Germline V gene data show CDR1 as SGHTA and CDR2 as FQGTGA. With 2 bases removed from V and 6 bases from J, the gap between germline ends came to 16 bases. The CDR3 totals 16 residues. Here the CDR3 reads CASSLLHRRVAGELFF. For the CDR3, the DNA is TGTGCCAGCAGCTTACTGCACCGGAGGGTGGCCGGGGAGCTGTTTTTT.